The source of this T cell receptor (beta chain) is a study of blood T cell repertoires in COVID-19. To note about this clone: Relative to the germline gene, one junction end is altered; a read error may explain this.

This CDR3 has 13 residues. In germline, CDR1 is MNHEY, CDR2 SVGAGI. TCRdb's copy holds only in-frame clones and misses some; the assay was immunoSEQ multiplex PCR. The sample shows some 150,000 clones, 80% to 90% of them seen only once. This TCR derives from a woman in her 40s with acute or convalescent COVID-19. The sequencing input was peripheral blood. The V gene is TRBV6-5, the J gene TRBJ2-7; TRBD2 matches at 11 bases. CDR3 region: CASTTPGLAASFF. The CDR3 DNA reads TGTGCCAGCACGACTCCGGGACTAGCGGCTTCCTTCTTC.